This TCR beta chain is from a study of blood T cell repertoires in COVID-19. In the study overall: Sites in the United States, Italy and Spain provided acute and convalescent COVID-19 samples. The cDNA or gDNA used as material had been derived from T cells, B-cell-depleted T cells, or PBMCs.

Using immunoSEQ multiplex PCR, the repertoire was profiled, and TCRdb retains in-frame clones only, with some absent. The table has approximately 170,000 clones, around 85% seen once. CDR3 length: 15 amino acids. V lost 3 bases to trimming and J lost 8 bases, with 17 bases between them. Germline V gene lookup returns CDR1 SGHRS and CDR2 YFSETQ. Seattle-derived patients entered the study during active infection and were followed longitudinally. Sequencing input: peripheral blood. The clonotype comes from a man at least 80 years old with COVID-19, enrolled during active disease. This rearrangement joins TRBV5-1 to TRBJ1-4; D ambiguous. The CDR3 region is CASSWRASASEKLFF. In DNA, the CDR3 is TGCGCCAGCAGCTGGAGGGCCTCCGCGAGCGAAAAACTGTTTTTT.